The sequence of this T cell receptor beta chain was determined in a study of T-cell memory formation after mild COVID-19 (dated by TCRdb to the early 2020s). About the investigation overall: TCR sequence clusters from the two donors were largely donor specific. In a couple of donors, T-cell clones that expanded and contracted after mild COVID-19 were tracked by sequencing TCRalpha and TCRbeta repertoires over time. Two young, previously healthy adult volunteers made up the cohort, one male and one female.

Findings and caveats that apply to the study as a whole: Some responding clones were detected in pre-infection memory, which suggested that pre-existing cross-reactive memory T cells had joined the SARS-CoV-2 response. SARS-CoV-2 specificity of the second-wave clones peaking on day 37 was not confirmed. Contracting CD4+ clones were located mainly in the CM and EM memory subsets, whereas CD8+ clones were found to be enriched in EMRA. Only a couple of mild cases were covered by the study, and larger cohorts that include severe cases with pre-infection samples were considered necessary. From day 15 to 85, contracting clones showed balanced CD4/CD8 phenotypes, whereas a second wave of clones that expanded from day 15 to 37 leaned towards CD4+.

Ficoll-Paque density gradient centrifugation was the method used to isolate PBMCs. TCRdb names Illumina NovaSeq 6000 as the instrument used. TCRalpha and TCRbeta cDNA libraries were built by 5'RACE with constant-segment primers, adding sample barcodes and unique molecular identifiers. RNA was extracted from every sample with Trizol reagent. Library amplification was performed in two PCR steps, and a second sample barcode and Illumina TruSeq adapters were introduced in the second step. Libraries were sequenced on an Illumina NovaSeq with 2 x 150 bp paired-end reads. The authors' analysis ran thus. Reads were demultiplexed and collapsed into UMI-guided consensus sequences with migec v1.2.7. Using mixcr v2.1.11, the UMI consensuses were aligned to TRA and TRB V and J templates and assembled into clonotypes. Clonotypes were classified as expanded or contracted when called significant by both edgeR and NoisET, with noise models trained on biological replicates. For edgeR calls, the cutoffs were a false discovery rate-adjusted p below 0.01 and a log2 fold-change threshold of 1. As an exploratory analysis of dynamics, max-normalized trajectories of the 1000 most abundant clonotypes were examined by PCA with hierarchical clustering. The CD4 or CD8 phenotype of responding clones was assigned using the separately sequenced CD4+ and CD8+ repertoires. The public reads were quality trimmed at Q25 with fastp and then assembled into clones with MiXCR by TCRdb, keeping productive beta chains. Entries that share a CDR3 protein sequence are merged under the most common genes and DNA. The V and J calls reflect TCRdb's pipeline rather than the authors' work. The sample table records 300,000 to 400,000 distinct CDR3 sequences; approximately 13% of these occur just once. The biggest ten clones account for over 20% of the sample.

Concerning this clonotype: Its antigen target is currently unknown. No qualities accompany the bases; no much larger clone lies one base away.

CDR1 and CDR2 were assigned from the germline V gene as MNHNS and SASEGT. The junction shows trimming of 2 bases on V and 9 bases on J, plus 11 bases between the germline ends. The CDR3 covers 13 residues, taking in both the cysteine and the phenylalanine. CDR3 DNA only is kept here, 39 bases in frame from base 1. Recombination connected TRBV6-1 to TRBJ2-1, with the D gene too uncertain to name. This sequence was found in a man between 18 and 35 years old who had mild COVID-19 (a few samples of this study predate the infection). The sample titles of this study are shuffled in the database, so cell type and time point are left out; the donor was told from shared clones. The sample consisted of PBMCs or a T cell subset sorted from them (not recorded which). CDR3 protein: CASSELGLGEQFF. The DNA sequence reads TGTGCCAGCAGTGAATTAGGTCTGGGTGAGCAGTTCTTC.